The clone carrying this T cell receptor beta chain came up a few times. Antigen: not known. The V gene's germline CDR1 is SGHVS and CDR2 FNYEAQ. The CDR3 runs to 14 residues. Trimming stripped 3 bases from V and 5 bases from J, with 13 bases between. The study ran its PCR with 60 Vbeta and 13 Jbeta primers. The data were produced by immunoSEQ multiplex PCR, yet TCRdb's version contains in-frame clones alone and is incomplete. The repertoire includes about 92,000 clones, 69% of them detected once, and 2.7% sits in the top ten. The data stem from a study of cytomegalovirus exposure and HLA in healthy donors. Broader study findings: Later analysis demonstrated an association between a missense DCLRE1C variant and TCR beta V- and J-gene trimming. It emerged from a later analysis that several of the most significant clusters appeared to be linked to common viral pathogens. Later analysis placed DRB1 highest and HLA-C lowest in TCR association rates, which differed by HLA locus.

The V call is TRBV7-6, the J call TRBJ2-5, with D possibly TRBD2 on 6 matching bases. This TCR was sampled from a man aged 50 to 60 in good health and CMV-seronegative. The sequencing input was PBMCs. CDR3 sequence: CASSFQGGHETQYF. In DNA form, the CDR3 reads TGTGCCAGCAGCTTCCAGGGAGGCCACGAGACCCAGTACTTC.